These T cell receptor beta chains were read from a single sample in a study of shared clonotypes between healthy human individuals. Sequencing was performed with immunoSEQ multiplex PCR; in TCRdb, only in-frame clones are kept and a portion is missing. In the table there are about 1.1 million clones, roughly 74% of which are singletons. Input material: memory CD4+ T cells from PBMCs. Source of these receptors: a man between 18 and 29 years old in good health. Some clones in this sample may be carry-over from other donors' samples. The CDR3 runs from the conserved cysteine through the conserved F or W. A D gene is named only where the DNA matches it firmly. Clone size appears in some rows only: once, few, many, or a class for an expanded clone.

TRBD2	TRBV11-2	once	TRBJ2-7	CASSFRTSGYEQYF	TGTGCCAGCAGCTTCCGGACTAGTGGTTACGAGCAGTACTTC
TRBD2	TRBV4-1	-	TRBJ2-7	CASSQWRTVSGTYEQYF	TGCGCCAGCAGCCAATGGAGGACTGTTAGCGGGACCTACGAGCAGTACTTC
TRBD1	TRBV18	-	TRBJ2-7	CASSQQGDYEQYF	TGTGCCAGCTCACAACAGGGGGACTACGAGCAGTACTTC
TRBD1	TRBV9	-	TRBJ1-4	CASSAGTGGGGSEKLFF	TGTGCCAGCAGCGCTGGGACAGGGGGCGGAGGGAGTGAAAAACTGTTTTTT
TRBD2	TRBV5-1	-	TRBJ2-3	CASSLGLAVSTDTQYF	TGCGCCAGCAGCTTGGGACTAGCGGTGAGCACAGATACGCAGTATTTT
-	TRBV27	once	TRBJ1-1	CASTPFRDSENTEAFF	TGTGCCAGCACCCCCTTTAGAGACAGCGAGAACACTGAAGCTTTCTTT
TRBD2	TRBV28	-	TRBJ2-3	CASSSPGGLAGAADTQYF	TGTGCCAGCAGCTCACCCGGGGGACTAGCGGGAGCGGCAGATACGCAGTATTTT
TRBD2	TRBV5-5	-	TRBJ2-7	CASSLEASGRATYEQYF	TGTGCCAGCAGCTTGGAGGCTAGCGGGAGGGCCACCTACGAGCAGTACTTC
TRBD1	TRBV6-1	-	TRBJ2-4	CASSEFPGGQGGRNIQYF	TGTGCCAGCAGTGAATTTCCGGGGGGACAGGGCGGGAGAAACATTCAGTACTTC
-	TRBV4-1	-	TRBJ1-1	CASSQDFASLVSSTEAFF	TGCGCCAGCAGCCAAGATTTTGCCTCCCTGGTATCTTCTACTGAAGCTTTCTTT
-	TRBV2	-	TRBJ1-1	CASTYRVMGGTEAFF	TGTGCCAGCACGTACAGGGTTATGGGAGGCACTGAAGCTTTCTTT
-	TRBV29-1	-	TRBJ2-3	CSVENRGPDTQYF	TGCAGCGTTGAGAATCGGGGCCCGGATACGCAGTATTTT
TRBD2	TRBV7-3	-	TRBJ2-3	CASSLSGRTDTQYF	TGTGCCAGCAGCTTGAGCGGGAGGACAGATACGCAGTATTTT
TRBD1	TRBV5-1	-	TRBJ2-3	CASSLDRGRLGDTQYF	TGCGCCAGCAGCTTGGACAGGGGGCGCTTAGGGGATACGCAGTATTTT
-	TRBV28	-	TRBJ1-2	CASSPPHSNYGYTF	TGTGCCAGCAGTCCCCCCCACAGTAACTATGGCTACACCTTC